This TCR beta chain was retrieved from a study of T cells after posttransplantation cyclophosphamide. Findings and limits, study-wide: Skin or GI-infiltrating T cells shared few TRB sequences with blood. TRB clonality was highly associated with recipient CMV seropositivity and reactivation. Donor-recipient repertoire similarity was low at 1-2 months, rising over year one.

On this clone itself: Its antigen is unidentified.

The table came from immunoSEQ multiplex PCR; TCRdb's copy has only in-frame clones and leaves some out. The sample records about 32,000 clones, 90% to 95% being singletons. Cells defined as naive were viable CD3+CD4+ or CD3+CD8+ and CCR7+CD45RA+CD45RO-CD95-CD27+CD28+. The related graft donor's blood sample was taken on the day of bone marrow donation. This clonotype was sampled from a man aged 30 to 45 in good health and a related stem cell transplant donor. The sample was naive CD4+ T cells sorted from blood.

The CDR3 DNA is TGCGCCAGCAGCTTGGAACAGGTGACCACTGAAGCTTTCTTT. It yields the protein CASSLEQVTTEAFF. The chain is built from TRBV5-1 and TRBJ1-1; possible D gene TRBD1, 5 bases. The CDR3 sequence is 14 residues long. Trimming pared 0 bases from V and 4 bases from J, leaving 10 bases between. From germline, CDR1 is SGHRS and CDR2 YFSETQ.